The subject of this entry is one T cell receptor beta chain. Under the authors' procedure: Amplifying reference gene primers gave estimates of nucleated cell counts. Some clones are missing from TCRdb's copy, which holds only in-frame ones; the method was immunoSEQ multiplex PCR. From that table come the V and J calls and clone size; the DNA was used to work out D and trimming. The data hold some 180,000 clones, with roughly 90% observed a single time. Germline CDR1 reads MNHEY; CDR2 reads SVGEGT. This CDR3 is built from 18 residues. J lost 1 base, V lost 5 bases, and 7 bases had no gene match. The source of the sample is a study of blood T cell repertoires in COVID-19. Across the whole study: Sites across the United States, Italy and Spain contributed samples from acute and convalescent COVID-19. Sources were T cells, B-cell-depleted T cells, or PBMCs; the material itself was cDNA or gDNA.

This chain connects TRBV6-2 or TRBV6-3 to TRBJ2-1, with TRBD2 identical over 14 bases. Material for sequencing was peripheral blood. The sequence was collected from a man in his 70s with active or convalescent COVID-19. The DNA of the CDR3 is TGTGCCAGCAGTAAACCCGGGACTAGCGGGAGTTCCTACAATGAGCAGTTCTTC. Translating gives CASSKPGTSGSSYNEQFF.